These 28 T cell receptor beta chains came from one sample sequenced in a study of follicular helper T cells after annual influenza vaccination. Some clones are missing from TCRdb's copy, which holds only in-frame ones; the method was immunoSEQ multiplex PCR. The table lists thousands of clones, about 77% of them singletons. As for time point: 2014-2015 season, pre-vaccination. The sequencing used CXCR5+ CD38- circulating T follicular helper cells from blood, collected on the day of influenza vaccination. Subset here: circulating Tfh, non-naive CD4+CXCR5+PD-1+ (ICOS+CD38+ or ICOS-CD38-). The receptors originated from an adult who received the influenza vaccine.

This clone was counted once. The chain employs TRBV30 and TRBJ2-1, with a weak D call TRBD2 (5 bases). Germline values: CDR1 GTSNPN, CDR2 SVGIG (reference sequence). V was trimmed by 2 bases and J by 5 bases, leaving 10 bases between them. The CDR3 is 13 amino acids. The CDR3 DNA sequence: TGTGCCTGGAGTCGGGGTCAGCACAATGAGCAGTTCTTC. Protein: CAWSRGQHNEQFF.

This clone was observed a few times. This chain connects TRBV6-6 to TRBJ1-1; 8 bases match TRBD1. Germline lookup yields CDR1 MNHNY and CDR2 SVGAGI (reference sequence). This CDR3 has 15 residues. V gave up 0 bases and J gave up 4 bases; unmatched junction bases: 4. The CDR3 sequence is CASSYSPDRGTEAFF. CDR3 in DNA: TGTGCCAGCAGTTACTCCCCTGACAGGGGCACTGAAGCTTTCTTT.

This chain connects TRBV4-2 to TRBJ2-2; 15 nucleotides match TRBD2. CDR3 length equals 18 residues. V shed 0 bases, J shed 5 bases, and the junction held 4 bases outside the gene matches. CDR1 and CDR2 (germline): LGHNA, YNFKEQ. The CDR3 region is CASSQEFGLAGGTGELFF. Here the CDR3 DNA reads TGTGCCAGCAGCCAAGAGTTCGGACTAGCGGGGGGGACCGGGGAGCTGTTTTTT.

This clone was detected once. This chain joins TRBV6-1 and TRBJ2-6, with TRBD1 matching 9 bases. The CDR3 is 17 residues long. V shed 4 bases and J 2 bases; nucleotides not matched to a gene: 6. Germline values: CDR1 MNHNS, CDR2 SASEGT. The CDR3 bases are TGTGCCAGCAGTGTTCACAGGGGGCTGACTGGGGCCAACGTCCTGACTTTC. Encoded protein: CASSVHRGLTGANVLTF.

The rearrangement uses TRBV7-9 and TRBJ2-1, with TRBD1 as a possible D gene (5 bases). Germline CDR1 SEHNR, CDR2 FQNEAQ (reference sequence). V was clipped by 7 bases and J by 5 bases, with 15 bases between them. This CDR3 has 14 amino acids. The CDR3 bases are TGTGCCAGCACCCCTGGGGCAGCGAACAATGAGCAGTTCTTC. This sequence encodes CASTPGAANNEQFF.

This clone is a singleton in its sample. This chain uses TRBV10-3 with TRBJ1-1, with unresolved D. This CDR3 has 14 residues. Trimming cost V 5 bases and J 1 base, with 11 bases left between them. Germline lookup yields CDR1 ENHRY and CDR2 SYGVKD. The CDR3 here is CAISHGRTNTEAFF. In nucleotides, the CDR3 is TGTGCCATCAGTCACGGACGGACGAACACTGAAGCTTTCTTT.

CDR3 residues: CASNQGELGYGYTF. CDR3 coding DNA: TGTGCCAGCAACCAAGGGGAGTTGGGCTATGGCTACACCTTC. V usage is TRBV7-9 and J usage is TRBJ1-2; possibly TRBD1 for D (5 bases). CDR1 is SEHNR, CDR2 FQNEAQ, per germline (reference sequence). The CDR3 is 14 residues long. V lost 7 bases to trimming and J lost 4 bases, with 16 bases between them.

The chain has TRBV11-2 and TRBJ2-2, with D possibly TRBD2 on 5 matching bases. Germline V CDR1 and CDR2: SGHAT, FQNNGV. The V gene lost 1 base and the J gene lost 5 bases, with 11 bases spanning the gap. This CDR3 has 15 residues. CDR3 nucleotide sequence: TGTGCCAGCAGCTTAGGTATTGGGGAGACCGGGGAGCTGTTTTTT. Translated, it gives CASSLGIGETGELFF.

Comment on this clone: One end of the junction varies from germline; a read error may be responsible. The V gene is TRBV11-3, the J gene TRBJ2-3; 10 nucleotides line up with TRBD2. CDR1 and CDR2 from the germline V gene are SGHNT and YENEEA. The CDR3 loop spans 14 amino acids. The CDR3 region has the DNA TGTGCCGGCAGCCTAGCGGGAGTTGGAGATACGCAGTATTTT. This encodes CAGSLAGVGDTQYF.

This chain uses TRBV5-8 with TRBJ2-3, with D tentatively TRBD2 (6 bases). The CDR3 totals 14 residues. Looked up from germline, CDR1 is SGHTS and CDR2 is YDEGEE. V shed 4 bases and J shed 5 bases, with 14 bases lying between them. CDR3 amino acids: CASSRGLGGDTQYF. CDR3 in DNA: TGTGCCAGCAGCAGGGGATTGGGGGGAGATACGCAGTATTTT. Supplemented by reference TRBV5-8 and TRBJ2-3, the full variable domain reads EAGVTQSPTHLIKTRGQQATLRCSPISGHTSVYWYQQALGLGLQFLLWYDEGEERNRGNFPPRFSGRQFPNYSSELNVNALELEDSALYLCASSRGLGGDTQYFGPGTRLTVL.

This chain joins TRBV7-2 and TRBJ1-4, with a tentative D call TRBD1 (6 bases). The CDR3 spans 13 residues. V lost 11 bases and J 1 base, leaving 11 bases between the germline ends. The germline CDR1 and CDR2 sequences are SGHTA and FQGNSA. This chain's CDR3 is CASSRGTNEKLFF. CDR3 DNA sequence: TGTGCCTCCTCCAGGGGAACTAATGAAAAACTGTTTTTT.

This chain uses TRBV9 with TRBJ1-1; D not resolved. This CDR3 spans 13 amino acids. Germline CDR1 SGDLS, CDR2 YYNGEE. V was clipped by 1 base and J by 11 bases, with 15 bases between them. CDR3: CASSVNEGARAFF. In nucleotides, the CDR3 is TGTGCCAGCAGCGTAAATGAAGGAGCGCGGGCTTTCTTT.

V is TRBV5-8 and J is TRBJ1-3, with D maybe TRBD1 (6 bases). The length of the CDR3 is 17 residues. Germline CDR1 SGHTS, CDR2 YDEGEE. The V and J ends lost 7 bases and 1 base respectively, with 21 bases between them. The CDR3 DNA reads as TGTGCCAGCTCCCGACTGGGCCAGGGGAGTTCTGGAAACACCATATATTTT. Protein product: CASSRLGQGSSGNTIYF. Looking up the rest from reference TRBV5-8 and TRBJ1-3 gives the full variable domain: EAGVTQSPTHLIKTRGQQATLRCSPISGHTSVYWYQQALGLGLQFLLWYDEGEERNRGNFPPRFSGRQFPNYSSELNVNALELEDSALYLCASSRLGQGSSGNTIYFGEGSWLTVV.

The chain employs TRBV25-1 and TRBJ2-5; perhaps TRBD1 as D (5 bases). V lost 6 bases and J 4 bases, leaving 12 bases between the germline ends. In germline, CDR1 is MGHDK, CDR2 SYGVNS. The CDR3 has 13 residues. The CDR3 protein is CASSSGNGETQYF. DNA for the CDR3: TGTGCCAGCAGCTCAGGGAACGGAGAGACCCAGTACTTC.

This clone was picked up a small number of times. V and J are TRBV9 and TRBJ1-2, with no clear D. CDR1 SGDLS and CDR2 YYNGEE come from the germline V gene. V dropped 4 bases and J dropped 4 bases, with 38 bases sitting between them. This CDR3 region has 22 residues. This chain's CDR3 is CASSFLEQLTTPSYSWGYGYTF. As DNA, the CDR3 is TGTGCCAGCAGCTTCCTGGAGCAATTAACTACCCCCTCGTACTCTTGGGGCTATGGCTACACCTTC.

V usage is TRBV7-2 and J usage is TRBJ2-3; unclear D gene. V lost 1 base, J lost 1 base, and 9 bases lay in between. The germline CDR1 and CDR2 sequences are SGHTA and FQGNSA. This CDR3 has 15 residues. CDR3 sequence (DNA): TGTGCCAGCAGCTTAGGGGTAGCTGGCACAGATACGCAGTATTTT. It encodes CASSLGVAGTDTQYF.

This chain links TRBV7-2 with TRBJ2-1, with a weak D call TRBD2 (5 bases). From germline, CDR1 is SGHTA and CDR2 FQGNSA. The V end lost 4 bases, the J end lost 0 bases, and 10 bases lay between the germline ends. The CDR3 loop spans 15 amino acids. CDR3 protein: CASSSGKGSYNEQFF. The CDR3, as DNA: TGTGCCAGCAGCTCCGGGAAAGGCTCCTACAATGAGCAGTTCTTC. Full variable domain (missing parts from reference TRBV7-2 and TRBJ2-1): GAGVSQSPSNKVTEKGKDVELRCDPISGHTALYWYRQSLGQGLEFLIYFQGNSAPDKSGLPSDRFSAERTGGSVSTLTIQRTQQEDSAVYLCASSSGKGSYNEQFFGPGTRLTVL.

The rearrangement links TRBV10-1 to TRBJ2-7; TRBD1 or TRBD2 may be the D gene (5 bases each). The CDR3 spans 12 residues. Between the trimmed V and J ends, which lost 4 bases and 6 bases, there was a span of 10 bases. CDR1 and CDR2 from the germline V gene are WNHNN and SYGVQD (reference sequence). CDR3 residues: CASSAGSGEQYF. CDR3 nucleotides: TGCGCCAGCAGTGCAGGGAGCGGCGAGCAGTACTTC.

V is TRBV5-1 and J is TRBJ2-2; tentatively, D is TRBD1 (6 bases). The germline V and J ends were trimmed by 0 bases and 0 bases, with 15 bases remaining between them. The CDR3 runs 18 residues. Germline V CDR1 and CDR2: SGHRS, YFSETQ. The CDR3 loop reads CASSLDATGTSNTGELFF. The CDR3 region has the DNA TGCGCCAGCAGCTTGGATGCCACAGGGACCTCGAACACCGGGGAGCTGTTTTTT.

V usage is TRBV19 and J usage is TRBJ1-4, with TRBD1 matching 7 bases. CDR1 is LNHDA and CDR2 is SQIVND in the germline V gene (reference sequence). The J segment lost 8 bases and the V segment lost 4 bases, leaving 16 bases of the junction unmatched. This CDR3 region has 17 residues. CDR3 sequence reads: CASSKAQADRFKEKLFF. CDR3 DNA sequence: TGTGCCAGTAGTAAGGCCCAGGCGGACAGGTTTAAAGAAAAACTGTTTTTT.

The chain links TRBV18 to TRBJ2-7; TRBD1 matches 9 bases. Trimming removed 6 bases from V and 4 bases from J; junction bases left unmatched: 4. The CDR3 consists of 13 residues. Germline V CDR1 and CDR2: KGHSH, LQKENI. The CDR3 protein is CASSPTGGYEQYF. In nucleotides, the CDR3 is TGTGCCAGCTCCCCGACAGGGGGGTACGAGCAGTACTTC.

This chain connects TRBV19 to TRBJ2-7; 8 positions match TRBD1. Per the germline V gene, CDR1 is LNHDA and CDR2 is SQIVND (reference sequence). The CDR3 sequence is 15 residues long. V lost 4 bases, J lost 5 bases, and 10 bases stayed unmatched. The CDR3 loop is CASSKIGTGRNEQYF. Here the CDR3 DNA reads TGTGCCAGTAGTAAAATCGGGACAGGTCGGAACGAGCAGTACTTC. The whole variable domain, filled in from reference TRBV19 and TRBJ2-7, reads DGGITQSPKYLFRKEGQNVTLSCEQNLNHDAMYWYRQDPGQGLRLIYYSQIVNDFQKGDIAEGYSVSREKKESFPLTVTSAQKNPTAFYLCASSKIGTGRNEQYFGPGTRLTVT.

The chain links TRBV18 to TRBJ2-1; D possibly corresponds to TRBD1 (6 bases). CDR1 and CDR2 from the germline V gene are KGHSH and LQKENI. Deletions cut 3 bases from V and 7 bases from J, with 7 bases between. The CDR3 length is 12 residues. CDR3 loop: CASSPDRNEQFF. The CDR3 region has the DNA TGTGCCAGCTCACCCGACAGGAATGAGCAGTTCTTC.

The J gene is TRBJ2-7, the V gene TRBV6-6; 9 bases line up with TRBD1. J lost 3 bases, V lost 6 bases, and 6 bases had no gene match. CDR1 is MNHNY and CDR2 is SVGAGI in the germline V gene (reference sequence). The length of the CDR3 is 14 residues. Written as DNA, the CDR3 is TGTGCCAGCAGCACTACGACAGGGGGCTACGAGCAGTACTTC. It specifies CASSTTTGGYEQYF.

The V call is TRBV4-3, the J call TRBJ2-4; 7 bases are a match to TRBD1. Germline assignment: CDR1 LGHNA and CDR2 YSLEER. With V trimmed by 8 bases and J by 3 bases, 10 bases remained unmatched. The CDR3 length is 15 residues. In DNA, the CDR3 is TGCGCCAGCCGCTACGACAGGGCGGACAAAAACATTCAGTACTTC. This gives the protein CASRYDRADKNIQYF.

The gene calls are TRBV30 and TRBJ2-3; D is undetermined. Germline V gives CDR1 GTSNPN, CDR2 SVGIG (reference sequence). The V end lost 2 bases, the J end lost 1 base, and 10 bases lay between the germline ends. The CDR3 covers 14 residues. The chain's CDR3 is CAWSYPRGTDTQYF. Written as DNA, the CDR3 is TGTGCCTGGAGTTACCCCCGGGGCACAGATACGCAGTATTTT.

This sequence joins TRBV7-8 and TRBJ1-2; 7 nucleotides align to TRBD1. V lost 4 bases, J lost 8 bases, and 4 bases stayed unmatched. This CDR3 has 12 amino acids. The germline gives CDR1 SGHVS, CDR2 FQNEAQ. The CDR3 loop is CASSSPGGGYTF. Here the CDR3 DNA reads TGTGCCAGCAGCTCCCCAGGGGGAGGCTACACCTTC. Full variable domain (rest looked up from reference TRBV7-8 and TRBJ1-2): GAGVSQSPRYKVAKRGQDVALRCDPISGHVSLFWYQQALGQGPEFLTYFQNEAQLDKSGLPSDRFFAERPEGSVSTLKIQRTQQEDSAVYLCASSSPGGGYTFGSGTRLTVV.

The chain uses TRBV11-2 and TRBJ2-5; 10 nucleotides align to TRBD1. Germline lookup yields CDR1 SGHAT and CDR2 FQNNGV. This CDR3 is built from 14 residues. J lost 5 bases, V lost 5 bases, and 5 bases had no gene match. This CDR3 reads CASSHGQGGETQYF. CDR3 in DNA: TGTGCCAGCAGCCACGGACAGGGGGGGGAGACCCAGTACTTC.